Below, 27 T cell receptor beta chains from the same sample are listed, as sequenced in a study of T cell responses to AZD1222 COVID-19 vaccine. TCRdb's table, derived via immunoSEQ multiplex PCR, lists solely in-frame clones and lacks some. This sample has approximately 140,000 clones; about 89% occur once, and the top ten carry less than 3.5%. Sequencing used peripheral blood, obtained on day 0 of MenACWY control vaccination. Every receptor here comes from an adult in good health.

V usage is TRBV9 and J usage is TRBJ1-4, with D possibly matching TRBD1 (5 bases). CDR3 length: 15 amino acids. Germline V gene sequence: CDR1 SGDLS, CDR2 YYNGEE. The germline V and J ends were trimmed by 4 bases and 5 bases, with 15 bases remaining between them. The CDR3 DNA follows: TGTGCCAGCAGCCAGACCTCGGGGCAAAATGAAAAACTGTTTTTT. Residues: CASSQTSGQNEKLFF.

V gene TRBV30 combines with J gene TRBJ2-7; D possibly uses TRBD1 or TRBD2 (5 bases each). In germline, CDR1 is GTSNPN, CDR2 SVGIG (reference sequence). The CDR3 is 14 residues long. V lost 5 bases to trimming and J lost 2 bases, with 16 bases between them. Written as DNA, the CDR3 is TGTGCCTGGCACCGCTGGGACGGAGCCTACGAGCAGTACTTC. It specifies CAWHRWDGAYEQYF.

The chain joins TRBV19 to TRBJ2-1, with a possible D match to TRBD2 (6 bases). Trimming cost V 4 bases and J 2 bases, with 12 bases left between them. This CDR3 comprises 15 residues. Germline V gene lookup returns CDR1 LNHDA and CDR2 SQIVND (reference sequence). CDR3 in amino acids: CASSSGRTPYNEQFF. CDR3 DNA sequence: TGTGCCAGTAGTAGTGGGAGGACCCCCTACAATGAGCAGTTCTTC.

In this sample, this clone turned up a few times. The genes are TRBV6-4 and TRBJ2-3, with 10 bases aligning to TRBD2. Germline loops: CDR1 MRHNA, CDR2 SNTAGT. V lost 3 bases and J lost 4; bases outside the gene matches: 4. The CDR3 is 15 amino acids. CDR3: CASSERAGGADTQYF. CDR3 nucleotide sequence: TGTGCCAGCAGTGAGCGAGCGGGGGGGGCAGATACGCAGTATTTT.

CDR3 sequence: CASSPGGARTEAFF. In DNA form, the CDR3 reads TGTGCCAGCTCACCAGGGGGGGCGAGGACTGAAGCTTTCTTT. The rearrangement joins TRBV18 to TRBJ1-1, with TRBD1 as a possible D gene (6 bases). Germline CDR1 is KGHSH and CDR2 is LQKENI. CDR3 length equals 14 residues. V lost 2 bases and J 5 bases, leaving 12 bases between the germline ends.

In nucleotides, the CDR3 is TGTGCCAGTAGTACCGGACAGACCTACGAGCAGTACTTC. Protein sequence: CASSTGQTYEQYF. The chain has TRBV19 and TRBJ2-7, with D possibly matching TRBD1 (6 bases). Trimming pared 4 bases from V and 2 bases from J, leaving 9 bases between. The CDR3 contains 13 residues. Germline values: CDR1 LNHDA, CDR2 SQIVND (reference sequence).

This sequence joins TRBV5-1 and TRBJ1-2, with TRBD1 identical over 8 bases. J was trimmed by 9 bases and V by 0 bases; bases with no gene match: 4. The V gene's germline CDR1 is SGHRS and CDR2 YFSETQ. The CDR3 consists of 13 residues. Here the CDR3 reads CASSLGTGMRYTF. The CDR3 nucleotides are TGCGCCAGCAGCTTGGGGACAGGGATGCGCTACACCTTC.

V gene TRBV7-9 combines with J gene TRBJ2-1; a weak D match, TRBD2 (6 bases). Germline V lookup: CDR1 SEHNR, CDR2 FQNEAQ (reference sequence). Trimming stripped 5 bases from V and 2 bases from J, with 16 bases between. This CDR3 has 16 residues. The CDR3 loop is CASSPFGPGAYNEQFF. CDR3 bases: TGTGCCAGCAGCCCTTTTGGTCCGGGGGCCTACAATGAGCAGTTCTTC.

The CDR3 here is CASSLAMGRGDHEQYF. The DNA for the CDR3 is TGCGCCAGCAGCTTGGCCATGGGGCGGGGCGACCACGAGCAGTACTTC. The V call is TRBV5-1, the J call TRBJ2-7; D possibly corresponds to TRBD2 (6 bases). The CDR3 covers 16 residues. Per germline, CDR1 SGHRS and CDR2 YFSETQ. The V end lost 0 bases, the J end lost 5 bases, and 18 bases lay between the germline ends.

The chain uses TRBV7-8 and TRBJ1-1, with D uncertain. V was clipped by 3 bases and J by 0 bases, with 8 bases between them. This CDR3 contains 14 residues. Germline V gene data show CDR1 as SGHVS and CDR2 as FQNEAQ. The CDR3: CASSFSGMNTEAFF. As DNA, the CDR3 is TGTGCCAGCAGCTTCTCGGGTATGAACACTGAAGCTTTCTTT. The entire variable domain, with the rest obtained from reference TRBV7-8 and TRBJ1-1, is as follows: GAGVSQSPRYKVAKRGQDVALRCDPISGHVSLFWYQQALGQGPEFLTYFQNEAQLDKSGLPSDRFFAERPEGSVSTLKIQRTQQEDSAVYLCASSFSGMNTEAFFGQGTRLTVV.

This rearrangement joins TRBV20-1 to TRBJ2-7; no clear D. CDR3 length: 10 amino acids. Germline CDR1 DFQATT, CDR2 SNEGSKA (reference sequence). The V end was cut by 5 bases, the J end by 0 bases, with 2 bases between. The CDR3 region has the DNA TGCAGTGCTGTCTCCTACGAGCAGTACTTC. It specifies CSAVSYEQYF.

The genes are TRBV11-2 and TRBJ1-2; D uncertain. V lost 4 bases, J lost 5 bases, and 5 bases lay in between. The germline CDR1 and CDR2 sequences are SGHAT and FQNNGV. The CDR3 contains 11 residues. The CDR3 region is CASSSHYGYTF. In nucleotides, the CDR3 is TGTGCCAGCAGCTCGCATTATGGCTACACCTTC.

The gene calls are TRBV19 and TRBJ1-1; 9 bases fit TRBD1. In germline, CDR1 is LNHDA, CDR2 SQIVND (reference sequence). The CDR3 is 12 residues long. Germline trimming cut 4 bases from V and 10 bases from J; bases unmatched to any gene: 4. The CDR3 loop reads CASSRTGDAAFF. In DNA form, the CDR3 reads TGTGCCAGTAGTAGGACAGGGGACGCAGCTTTCTTT.

The chain joins TRBV2 to TRBJ1-2; possibly TRBD1 for D (5 bases). CDR1 SNHLY and CDR2 FYNNEI come from the germline V gene. Trimming left V 2 bases short and J 8 bases short, with 15 bases between. This CDR3 region has 14 residues. In DNA form, the CDR3 reads TGTGCCAGCAGTGAATTGGGCAGGAACAGGGGCTACACCTTC. Its translation is CASSELGRNRGYTF.

The chain combines TRBV5-4 with TRBJ1-2; 10 bases line up with TRBD1. The CDR3 has 15 residues. From germline, CDR1 is SGHNT and CDR2 YYREEE (reference sequence). J was trimmed by 2 bases and V by 3 bases; bases with no gene match: 4. CDR3: CASSSPGQGNYGYTF. In DNA form, the CDR3 reads TGTGCCAGCAGCTCACCGGGACAGGGGAACTATGGCTACACCTTC. The whole variable domain, filled in from reference TRBV5-4 and TRBJ1-2, reads ETGVTQSPTHLIKTRGQQVTLRCSSQSGHNTVSWYQQALGQGPQFIFQYYREEENGRGNFPPRFSGLQFPNYSSELNVNALELDDSALYLCASSSPGQGNYGYTFGSGTRLTVV.

V and J are TRBV28 and TRBJ2-7; 8 nucleotides align to TRBD2. CDR1 and CDR2 (germline): MDHEN, SYDVKM. Trimming at V came to 6 bases and at J to 0 bases, leaving 10 bases not matched to a gene. This CDR3 spans 16 amino acids. CDR3 region: CASSPGGTGGSYEQYF. The CDR3 nucleotides are TGTGCCAGCAGCCCGGGGGGGACGGGAGGCTCCTACGAGCAGTACTTC.

The chain joins TRBV6-6 to TRBJ2-7; TRBD2 aligns across 8 bases. The CDR3 contains 11 residues. Germline CDR1 MNHNY, CDR2 SVGAGI (reference sequence). V was clipped by 8 bases and J by 6 bases; unmatched bases: 3. In DNA form, the CDR3 reads TGTGCCAGCTCCGGGGGGGGCGAGCAGTACTTC. The encoded protein is CASSGGGEQYF.

The V call is TRBV2, the J call TRBJ2-5; the D is unclear. The CDR3 covers 12 residues. V lost 4 bases to trimming and J lost 2 bases, with 5 bases between them. Looked up from germline, CDR1 is SNHLY and CDR2 is FYNNEI. In DNA, the CDR3 is TGTGCCAGCAGTGCACTACAAGAGACCCAGTACTTC. Translated, it gives CASSALQETQYF.

The chain combines TRBV18 with TRBJ1-2; maybe TRBD1 (6 bases). Germline-derived CDR1 and CDR2 are KGHSH and LQKENI. The CDR3 runs 17 residues. The V end was cut by 2 bases, the J end by 0 bases, with 16 bases between. CDR3 nucleotides: TGTGCCAGCTCACCAACTCTTAGACAGGAGTCTAACTATGGCTACACCTTC. Its translation: CASSPTLRQESNYGYTF.

The genes are TRBV5-6 and TRBJ1-5; D not resolved. Trimming pared 4 bases from V and 3 bases from J, leaving 8 bases between. The germline V gene has CDR1 SGHDT and CDR2 YYEEEE. This CDR3 comprises 13 residues. CDR3 bases: TGTGCCAGCAGCCCGGGATTCAATCAGCCCCAGCATTTT. Its protein is CASSPGFNQPQHF.

CDR3 sequence: CASSYSGQGRNTQYF. The CDR3 DNA reads as TGTGCCAGCAGTTATTCTGGACAGGGGCGAAATACGCAGTATTTT. The chain recombines TRBV6-5 with TRBJ2-3, with 9 bases that match TRBD1. The CDR3 contains 15 residues. The germline V gene has CDR1 MNHEY and CDR2 SVGAGI. With V trimmed by 3 bases and J by 7 bases, 8 bases remained unmatched.

The chain's CDR3 is CASSQTAQGSGYTF. In nucleotides, the CDR3 is TGTGCCAGCAGCCAAACCGCACAGGGGTCTGGCTACACCTTC. The chain recombines TRBV16 with TRBJ1-2; TRBD1 matches 7 bases. CDR3 length: 14 residues. V lost 2 bases, J lost 7 bases, and 7 bases stayed unmatched. Germline V gives CDR1 KGHSY, CDR2 FQNENV.

This chain connects TRBV5-4 to TRBJ1-4, with 9 bases that match TRBD1. V was pared by 3 bases and J by 5 bases, with 5 bases of the junction left unmatched. The CDR3 totals 15 residues. In germline, CDR1 is SGHNT, CDR2 YYREEE (reference sequence). CDR3 sequence (DNA): TGTGCCAGCAGCTCCAACAGGGGGCTAAATGAAAAACTGTTTTTT. It specifies CASSSNRGLNEKLFF.

The rearrangement joins TRBV10-3 to TRBJ1-1; a possible D gene is TRBD1 (5 bases). This CDR3 comprises 17 residues. With 2 bases removed from V and 1 base from J, the gap between germline ends came to 17 bases. The germline CDR1 and CDR2 sequences are ENHRY and SYGVKD. CDR3 in amino acids: CAISEPMGPTANTEAFF. As DNA, the CDR3 is TGTGCCATCAGTGAGCCGATGGGGCCGACAGCGAACACTGAAGCTTTCTTT.

V and J are TRBV13 and TRBJ1-4; 8 bases map to TRBD1. The V segment lost 7 bases and the J segment 3 bases; nucleotides outside the gene matches: 10. The germline V gene encodes CDR1 PRHDT and CDR2 FYEKMQ (reference sequence). The CDR3 has 16 residues. The CDR3 region is CASTVTGTGANEKLFF. Here the CDR3 DNA reads TGTGCCAGCACCGTTACCGGGACAGGAGCTAATGAAAAACTGTTTTTT.

The CDR3, as DNA: TGTGCCAGCAGGAAACAGATCGCCCCCAACTATGGCTACACCTTC. It encodes CASRKQIAPNYGYTF. The chain combines TRBV27 with TRBJ1-2; no definite D call. Germline lookup yields CDR1 MNHEY and CDR2 SMNVEV (reference sequence). The CDR3 loop spans 15 amino acids. With 6 bases removed from V and 2 bases from J, the gap between germline ends came to 16 bases.

The chain has TRBV7-9 and TRBJ2-6; 7 bases line up with TRBD1. This CDR3 comprises 18 residues. CDR1 is SEHNR and CDR2 is FQNEAQ in the germline V gene (reference sequence). V shed 5 bases and J 2 bases; nucleotides not matched to a gene: 12. The CDR3 bases are TGTGCCAGCAGCCGAGGGACAGCCCAAGGGGCTGGGGCCAACGTCCTGACTTTC. This codes for CASSRGTAQGAGANVLTF.